A single sample gave rise to the 3 T cell receptor beta chains below, sequenced in a study of tumor and adjacent non-tumor tissue in lung cancer. No cell sorting was done before RNA was extracted from the tissue. Distant lung tissue was collected more than 3 cm away from the tumor edge. TCRbeta libraries were built with three rounds of nested PCR, modified from ARM-PCR. TCRdb reanalysed the multiplex PCR reads using MiXCR and keeps one entry per CDR3 protein. The sample comprises roughly 43,000 distinct CDR3 sequences, about three fifths of which are singletons, and under 50% rests with the top ten. The sample was distant non-tumor lung tissue. The receptors were gathered from a middle-aged man with non-small cell lung cancer.

In its sample, this clonotype was seen many times. The genes are TRBV29-1 and TRBJ1-1; weak D call: TRBD1 (5 bases). This CDR3 comprises 13 residues. V lost 7 bases and J 0 bases, leaving 12 bases between the germline ends. Per germline, CDR1 SQVTM and CDR2 ANQGSEA. The CDR3 coding sequence is TGCAGCGGCAGCAGACAGCTGAACACTGAAGCTTTCTTT. This codes for CSGSRQLNTEAFF.

This clonotype was recorded at least ten times. The genes are TRBV5-1 and TRBJ2-1; the match to TRBD2 covers 8 bases. Germline assignment: CDR1 SGHRS and CDR2 YFSETQ. J was trimmed by 2 bases and V by 3 bases; bases with no gene match: 1. This CDR3 has 14 amino acids. The CDR3 coding sequence is TGCGCCAGCAGCTCCGGGAGGGCCTACAATGAGCAGTTCTTC. Protein sequence: CASSSGRAYNEQFF.

Sample share makes this clonotype medium-sized. The chain couples TRBV29-1 to TRBJ2-7; 8 bases are shared with TRBD1. This CDR3 region has 13 residues. J was trimmed by 5 bases and V by 3 bases; bases with no gene match: 6. Germline V gene lookup returns CDR1 SQVTM and CDR2 ANQGSEA. The DNA of the CDR3 is TGCAGCGTTGATGGACAGGGTGGGAACGAGCAGTACTTC. It translates to CSVDGQGGNEQYF.